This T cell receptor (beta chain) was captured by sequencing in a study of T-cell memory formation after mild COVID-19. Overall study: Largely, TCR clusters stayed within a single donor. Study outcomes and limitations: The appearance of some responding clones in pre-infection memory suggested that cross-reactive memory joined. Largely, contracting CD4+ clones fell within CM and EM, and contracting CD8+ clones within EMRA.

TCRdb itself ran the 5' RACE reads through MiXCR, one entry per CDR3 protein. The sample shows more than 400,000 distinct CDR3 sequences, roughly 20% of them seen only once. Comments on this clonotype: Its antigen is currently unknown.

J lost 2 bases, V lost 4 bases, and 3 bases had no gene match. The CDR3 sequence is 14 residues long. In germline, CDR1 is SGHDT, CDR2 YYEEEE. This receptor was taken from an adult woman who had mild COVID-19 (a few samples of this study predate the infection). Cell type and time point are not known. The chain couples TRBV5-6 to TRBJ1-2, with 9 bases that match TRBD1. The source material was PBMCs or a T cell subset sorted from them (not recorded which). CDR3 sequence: CASSPTGGNYGYTF. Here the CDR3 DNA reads TGTGCCAGCAGCCCGACAGGGGGGAACTATGGCTACACCTTC.